The next 18 T cell receptor beta chains were all read from a single sample in a study of Ad26.COV2.S vaccination and SARS-CoV-2 variants. The sample's treatment: approximately 18 received Ad26.COV2.S at low or high dose, single or two shots; about five received placebo; per-sample allocation not given. Each sample was drawn 63 days after the first injection (of vaccine or placebo). Clones were sequenced by immunoSEQ multiplex PCR, and TCRdb holds only the in-frame ones, with some missing. The repertoire holds around 340,000 clones, roughly 90% seen once, with about 11% in the top ten. The source was peripheral blood, collected in a trial of Ad26.COV2.S vaccine versus placebo. These receptors were obtained from a person between 18 and 60 years old who received the Ad26.COV2.S COVID-19 vaccine or a placebo.

The chain is built from TRBV3-1 (or the pseudogene TRBV3-2) and TRBJ1-2; D may be TRBD1 (6 bases). The CDR3 is 15 residues long. Germline assignment: CDR1 LGHDT and CDR2 YNNKEL (reference sequence). The V end lost 1 base, the J end lost 2 bases, and 11 bases lay between the germline ends. In DNA form, the CDR3 reads TGTGCCAGCAGCCAAGGGACAGTAATGAACTATGGCTACACCTTC. Protein: CASSQGTVMNYGYTF.

The chain uses TRBV4-2 and TRBJ2-1, with D maybe TRBD2 (6 bases). Germline values: CDR1 LGHNA, CDR2 YNFKEQ. Trimming shortened V by 3 bases and J by 4 bases, and 13 bases separated the two germline ends. This CDR3 spans 15 amino acids. For the CDR3, the DNA is TGTGCCAGCAGCCAGGCGGGAACGGGGTACAATGAGCAGTTCTTC. It specifies CASSQAGTGYNEQFF.

A single count supports this clone. The V and J genes are TRBV6-5 and TRBJ2-2; TRBD2 might be the D (6 bases). Germline loops: CDR1 MNHEY, CDR2 SVGAGI. The CDR3 sequence is 16 residues long. V was clipped by 0 bases and J by 4 bases, with 12 bases between them. The CDR3 loop is CASSYSRGRSTGELFF. CDR3 in DNA: TGTGCCAGCAGTTACTCTCGGGGGAGGAGCACCGGGGAGCTGTTTTTT.

The CDR3 sequence: CASHPWDTGELFF. The CDR3 DNA sequence: TGCGCCAGCCACCCCTGGGATACCGGGGAGCTGTTTTTT. The chain is built from TRBV5-1 and TRBJ2-2; D call uncertain. Germline CDR1 reads SGHRS; CDR2 reads YFSETQ. V was trimmed by 7 bases and J by 5 bases, leaving 12 bases between them. The CDR3 contains 13 residues.

J is TRBJ1-5 and V is TRBV7-9, with D possibly matching TRBD1 (5 bases). Trimming took 5 bases from V and 3 from J, leaving 14 bases between them. The germline CDR1 and CDR2 sequences are SEHNR and FQNEAQ (reference sequence). The CDR3 spans 15 residues. The CDR3 nucleotides read TGTGCCAGCAGCCTAAGTGACAGCCTCAATCAGCCCCAGCATTTT. Protein: CASSLSDSLNQPQHF.

This chain links TRBV5-8 with TRBJ2-2; 13 bases are shared with TRBD2. CDR3 length equals 16 residues. V shed 4 bases and J 3 bases; nucleotides not matched to a gene: 3. Germline V gene sequence: CDR1 SGHTS, CDR2 YDEGEE. This chain's CDR3 is CASSPGLAGYTGELFF. In DNA form, the CDR3 reads TGTGCCAGCAGCCCGGGACTAGCGGGGTACACCGGGGAGCTGTTTTTT.

V usage is TRBV19 and J usage is TRBJ1-1, with a weak D call TRBD1 (5 bases). This CDR3 is built from 14 residues. V was trimmed by 5 bases and J by 1 base, leaving 11 bases between them. The V gene's germline CDR1 is LNHDA and CDR2 SQIVND (reference sequence). CDR3 amino acids: CASSPGRWNTEAFF. CDR3 bases: TGTGCCAGTAGTCCGGGACGTTGGAACACTGAAGCTTTCTTT.

The chain carries TRBV4-3 and TRBJ1-2; tentative D call: TRBD1 (6 bases). With 0 bases removed from V and 3 bases from J, the gap between germline ends came to 17 bases. Germline CDR1 and CDR2: LGHNA and YSLEER. This CDR3 has 17 residues. The CDR3 bases are TGCGCCAGCAGCCAAGATCCGCGGGGGCGCGGTGACTATGGCTACACCTTC. This translates into CASSQDPRGRGDYGYTF.

This rearrangement joins TRBV5-1 to TRBJ2-7, with 9 positions matching TRBD2. V lost 4 bases, J lost 2 bases, and 4 bases stayed unmatched. Germline V gene data show CDR1 as SGHRS and CDR2 as YFSETQ. This CDR3 is built from 14 residues. CDR3 region: CASSIGTSPYEQYF. The CDR3 DNA reads TGCGCCAGCAGCATAGGGACTAGCCCCTACGAGCAGTACTTC.

This sequence joins TRBV7-9 and TRBJ2-1; the D gene is possibly TRBD2 (6 bases). Germline CDR1 is SEHNR and CDR2 is FQNEAQ (reference sequence). Trimming left V 5 bases short and J 0 bases short, with 26 bases between. CDR3 length equals 20 residues. CDR3 amino acids: CASSTPSDRTPPSSYNEQFF. CDR3 DNA: TGTGCCAGCAGCACCCCTAGCGACAGAACTCCCCCGAGCTCCTACAATGAGCAGTTCTTC.

This chain links TRBV7-2 with TRBJ1-2; no clear D. The CDR3 runs 13 residues. Germline CDR1 and CDR2: SGHTA and FQGNSA. V gave up 1 base and J gave up 3 bases, with 6 bases separating them. CDR3 amino acids: CASSLVADYGYTF. The DNA for the CDR3 is TGTGCCAGCAGCTTAGTGGCAGACTATGGCTACACCTTC.

CDR3 residues: CASSDGLLYTGELFF. CDR3 in DNA: TGTGCCAGCAGTGACGGGCTTCTTTACACCGGGGAGCTGTTTTTT. This rearrangement joins TRBV2 to TRBJ2-2; D gene ambiguous. The CDR3 loop spans 15 amino acids. Trimming shortened V by 3 bases and J by 3 bases, and 11 bases separated the two germline ends. In germline, CDR1 is SNHLY, CDR2 FYNNEI.

The chain links TRBV10-1 to TRBJ1-5; D is ambiguous. The CDR3 totals 13 residues. CDR1 is WNHNN, CDR2 SYGVQD, per germline (reference sequence). Trimming pared 2 bases from V and 3 bases from J, leaving 5 bases between. In nucleotides, the CDR3 is TGCGCCAGCAGTGAGGGATACAATCAGCCCCAGCATTTT. It specifies CASSEGYNQPQHF.

The chain couples TRBV7-6 to TRBJ2-5, with D uncertain. The CDR3 loop spans 12 amino acids. Germline loops: CDR1 SGHVS, CDR2 FNYEAQ. V dropped 1 base and J dropped 4 bases, with 4 bases sitting between them. The CDR3 region is CASSLVGETQYF. DNA for the CDR3: TGTGCCAGCAGCTTAGTCGGAGAGACCCAGTACTTC.

CDR3: CASSHVPYEQYF. The CDR3 region has the DNA TGTGCCAGCAGCCACGTCCCCTACGAGCAGTACTTC. The rearrangement links TRBV5-6 to TRBJ2-7; D gene uncertain. The CDR3 sequence is 12 residues long. V dropped 4 bases and J dropped 2 bases, with 7 bases sitting between them. The germline V gene has CDR1 SGHDT and CDR2 YYEEEE.

This chain uses TRBV7-2 with TRBJ2-1; 14 nucleotides line up with TRBD2. In germline, CDR1 is SGHTA, CDR2 FQGNSA. Trimming at V came to 4 bases and at J to 12 bases, leaving 11 bases not matched to a gene. The CDR3 is made up of 16 amino acids. CDR3: CASSSGGTSGSRRQFF. CDR3 coding DNA: TGTGCCAGCAGCTCGGGGGGGACTAGCGGGAGTAGAAGGCAGTTCTTC.

The rearrangement links TRBV10-3 to TRBJ1-6; 8 positions match TRBD1. V gave up 6 bases and J gave up 7 bases; unmatched junction bases: 2. From germline, CDR1 is ENHRY and CDR2 SYGVKD. The CDR3 contains 13 residues. CDR3 sequence: CAISRDRNSPLHF. The CDR3 DNA follows: TGTGCCATCAGCCGGGACAGGAATTCACCCCTCCACTTT.

The chain joins TRBV29-1 to TRBJ1-4; weak D call: TRBD1 (5 bases). Trimming cost V 4 bases and J 8 bases, with 11 bases left between them. The CDR3 is 12 amino acids. Germline-derived CDR1 and CDR2 are SQVTM and ANQGSEA. The CDR3 sequence: CSVASGTEKLFF. CDR3 in DNA: TGCAGCGTTGCCTCGGGGACCGAAAAACTGTTTTTT.